This T cell receptor beta chain came from a study of T cell responses to AZD1222 COVID-19 vaccine. Turning to the study itself: Second-dose intervals of approximately 4 or approximately 12 weeks were pooled.

Assay: immunoSEQ multiplex PCR; the TCRdb copy retains only in-frame clones and omits some. The sample lists 170,000 or so clones, 90% occurring once. Study findings and constraints: Donor demographics were predominantly white British with a female majority; clonal diversity may be underestimated. Just 5 to 7 AZD1222 recipients were seropositive at baseline.

Germline V gene lookup returns CDR1 KGHSH and CDR2 LQKENI. CDR3 length: 14 amino acids. V dropped 3 bases and J dropped 7 bases, with 15 bases sitting between them. Concerning this clone itself: Its antigen is currently unknown.

V and J are TRBV18 and TRBJ1-2; tentative D call: TRBD1 (5 bases). The sequences come from peripheral blood, collected on day 0 of AZD1222 vaccination. This clonotype was sampled from an adult in good health. The CDR3 region has the DNA TGTGCCAGCTCACCTCCCGGGGACCCGGCTGGCTACACCTTC. This gives the protein CASSPPGDPAGYTF.